This T cell receptor beta chain was found in a study of OX40 agonist ivuxolimab in advanced cancers. Whole-study context: As their treatment, patients were administered ivuxolimab, an agonistic anti-OX40 (CD134) antibody. Previous treatment with anti-PD-1, anti-PD-L1 or anti-CTLA-4 therapy was allowed; approximately 40% had received some.

Some clones are missing from TCRdb's copy, which holds only in-frame ones; the method was immunoSEQ multiplex PCR. The repertoire holds tens of thousands of clones, with roughly 86% as singletons. Overall study results and limits: Antigen specificity was not determined for the expanded peripheral T cells. Both CD4+ and CD8+ T cell populations in blood had undergone clonal expansion by week 6 at 0.1 to 3.0 mg/kg.

Trimming left V 7 bases short and J 4 bases short, with 17 bases between. CDR3 length: 15 residues. From germline, CDR1 is SNHLY and CDR2 FYNNEI. On this clone: The antigen is undetermined.

The chain employs TRBV2 and TRBJ2-1; D may match TRBD1 or TRBD2 (6 bases each). The sequencing here drew on CD4+ or CD8+ T cells sorted from blood, taken in a trial of the OX40 agonist ivuxolimab. This sequence originates from an adult with an advanced solid tumor such as melanoma, head and neck, liver or kidney cancer. CDR3 coding DNA: TGTGCCAGCATAAGGAGGGGGACTCAATACAATGAGCAGTTCTTC. Translating it yields CASIRRGTQYNEQFF.